This T cell receptor beta chain was found in a study of blood T cell repertoires in COVID-19. The overall study: Samples taken during acute and convalescent COVID-19 were collected in the United States, Italy and Spain.

CDR3 length: 12 amino acids. V shed 3 bases and J shed 10 bases, with 15 bases lying between them. Per germline, CDR1 SQVTM and CDR2 ANQGSEA. As originally analysed: The authors estimated nucleated cell counts from reference gene primer amplification. Measured with immunoSEQ multiplex PCR; TCRdb has only the in-frame clones, and not every one. The V and J calls and the clone size are those of that table, but D and trimming were determined from the DNA. The sample records 65,000 to 75,000 clones, about 80% being singletons. The receptor was isolated from a woman in her sixties with acute or convalescent COVID-19. The sequencing sample was made of peripheral blood. The chain links TRBV29-1 to TRBJ2-5; D may be TRBD2 (6 bases). CDR3 DNA sequence: TGCAGCGTTGACCGGGACGGAGGGCACCAGTACTTC. Its protein product is CSVDRDGGHQYF.